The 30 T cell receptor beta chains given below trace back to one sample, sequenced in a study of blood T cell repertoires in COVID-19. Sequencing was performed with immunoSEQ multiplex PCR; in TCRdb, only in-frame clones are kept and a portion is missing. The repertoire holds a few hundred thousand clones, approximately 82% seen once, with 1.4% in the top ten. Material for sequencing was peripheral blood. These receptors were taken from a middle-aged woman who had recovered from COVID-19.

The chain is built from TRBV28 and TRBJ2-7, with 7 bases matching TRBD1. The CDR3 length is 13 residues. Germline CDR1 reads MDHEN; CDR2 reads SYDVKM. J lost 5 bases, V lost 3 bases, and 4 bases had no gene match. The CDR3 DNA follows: TGTGCCAGCAGTTTGGACAGGATCCACGAGCAGTACTTC. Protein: CASSLDRIHEQYF.

In DNA form, the CDR3 reads TGTGCCAGCAGACAAAATCAGCCCCAGCATTTT. Its translation is CASRQNQPQHF. The chain has TRBV28 and TRBJ1-5; D gene ambiguous. V shed 6 bases and J shed 4 bases, with 4 bases lying between them. Germline lookup yields CDR1 MDHEN and CDR2 SYDVKM. The CDR3 spans 11 residues.

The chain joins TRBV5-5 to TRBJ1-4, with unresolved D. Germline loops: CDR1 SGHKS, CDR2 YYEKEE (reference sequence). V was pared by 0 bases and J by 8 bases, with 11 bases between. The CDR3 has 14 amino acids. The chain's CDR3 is CASSLGGVGEKLFF. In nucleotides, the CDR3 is TGTGCCAGCAGCTTGGGAGGCGTCGGAGAAAAACTGTTTTTT.

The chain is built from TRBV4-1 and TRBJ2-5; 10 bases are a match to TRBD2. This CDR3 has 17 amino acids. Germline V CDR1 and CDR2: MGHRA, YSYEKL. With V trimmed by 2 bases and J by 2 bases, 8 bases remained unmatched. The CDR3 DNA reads TGCGCCAGCAGCCAAACACATGCTAGCGGGGGTCAAGAGACCCAGTACTTC. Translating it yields CASSQTHASGGQETQYF.

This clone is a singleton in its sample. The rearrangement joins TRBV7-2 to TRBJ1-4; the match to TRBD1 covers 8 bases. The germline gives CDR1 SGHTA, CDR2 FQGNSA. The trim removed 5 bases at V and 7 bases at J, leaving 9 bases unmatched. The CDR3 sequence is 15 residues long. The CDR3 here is CASSPQTGVGEKLFF. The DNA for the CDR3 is TGTGCCAGCAGCCCCCAGACAGGGGTCGGTGAAAAACTGTTTTTT.

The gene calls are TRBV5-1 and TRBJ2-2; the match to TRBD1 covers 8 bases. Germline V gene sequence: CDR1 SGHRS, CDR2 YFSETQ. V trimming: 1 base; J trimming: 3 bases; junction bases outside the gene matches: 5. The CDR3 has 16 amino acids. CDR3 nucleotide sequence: TGCGCCAGCAGCTTGCGGCCGACAGGGGACACCGGGGAGCTGTTTTTT. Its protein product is CASSLRPTGDTGELFF.

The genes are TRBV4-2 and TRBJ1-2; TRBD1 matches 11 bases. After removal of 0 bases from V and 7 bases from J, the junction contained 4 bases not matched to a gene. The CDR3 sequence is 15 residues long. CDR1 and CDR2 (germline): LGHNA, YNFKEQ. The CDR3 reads CASSQEPGTGGGYTF. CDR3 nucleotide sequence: TGTGCCAGCAGCCAAGAGCCCGGGACAGGGGGTGGCTACACCTTC.

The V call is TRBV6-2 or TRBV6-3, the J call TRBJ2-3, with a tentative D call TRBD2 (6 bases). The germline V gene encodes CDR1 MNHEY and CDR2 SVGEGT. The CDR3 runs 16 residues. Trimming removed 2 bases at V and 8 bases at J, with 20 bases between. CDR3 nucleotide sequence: TGTGCCAGCAGTTACGAAAGCCCTAGCGTACGAGGTACGCAGTATTTT. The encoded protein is CASSYESPSVRGTQYF.

This chain's CDR3 is CASSSDRDTEAFF. The CDR3 region has the DNA TGCGCCAGCAGCTCAGACAGGGACACTGAAGCTTTCTTT. This chain uses TRBV5-1 with TRBJ1-1, with TRBD1 matching over 7 bases. V gave up 3 bases and J gave up 3 bases; unmatched junction bases: 2. The CDR3 is 13 residues long. The V gene's germline CDR1 is SGHRS and CDR2 YFSETQ.

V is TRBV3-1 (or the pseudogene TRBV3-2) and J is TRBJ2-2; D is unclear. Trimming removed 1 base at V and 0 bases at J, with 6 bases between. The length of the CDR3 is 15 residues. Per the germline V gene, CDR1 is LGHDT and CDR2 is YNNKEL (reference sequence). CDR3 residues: CASSQVFANTGELFF. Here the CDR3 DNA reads TGTGCCAGCAGCCAAGTTTTCGCGAACACCGGGGAGCTGTTTTTT.

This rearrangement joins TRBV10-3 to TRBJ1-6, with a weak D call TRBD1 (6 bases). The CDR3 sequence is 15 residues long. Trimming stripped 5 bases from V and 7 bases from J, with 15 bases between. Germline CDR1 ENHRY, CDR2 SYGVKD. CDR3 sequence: CAISPRDTMNSPLHF. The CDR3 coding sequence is TGTGCCATCAGTCCACGGGACACTATGAATTCACCCCTCCACTTT.

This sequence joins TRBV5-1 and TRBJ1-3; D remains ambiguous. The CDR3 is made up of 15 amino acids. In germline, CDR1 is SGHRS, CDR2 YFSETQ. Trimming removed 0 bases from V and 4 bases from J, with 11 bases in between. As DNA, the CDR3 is TGCGCCAGCAGCTTGGAACCGGTGGGCGGAAACACCATATATTTT. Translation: CASSLEPVGGNTIYF.

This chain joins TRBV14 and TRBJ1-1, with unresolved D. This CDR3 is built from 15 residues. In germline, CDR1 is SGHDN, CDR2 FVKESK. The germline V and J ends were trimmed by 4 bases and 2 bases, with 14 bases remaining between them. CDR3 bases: TGTGCCAGCAGCCGACGCAGGTCTACCAACACTGAAGCTTTCTTT. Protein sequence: CASSRRRSTNTEAFF.

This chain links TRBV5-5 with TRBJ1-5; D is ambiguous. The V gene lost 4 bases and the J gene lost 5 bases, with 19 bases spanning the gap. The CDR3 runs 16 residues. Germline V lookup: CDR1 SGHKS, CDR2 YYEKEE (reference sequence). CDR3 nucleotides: TGTGCCAGCAGCCCGAGCGAGGTACAAACCTATCAGCCCCAGCATTTT. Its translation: CASSPSEVQTYQPQHF. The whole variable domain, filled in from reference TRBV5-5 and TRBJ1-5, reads DAGVTQSPTHLIKTRGQQVTLRCSPISGHKSVSWYQQVLGQGPQFIFQYYEKEERGRGNFPDRFSARQFPNYSSELNVNALLLGDSALYLCASSPSEVQTYQPQHFGDGTRLSIL.

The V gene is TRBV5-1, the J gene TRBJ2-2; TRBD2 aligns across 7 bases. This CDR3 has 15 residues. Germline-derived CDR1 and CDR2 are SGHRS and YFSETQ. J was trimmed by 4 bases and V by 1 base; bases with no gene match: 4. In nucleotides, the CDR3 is TGCGCCAGCAGCTTGCGGGGCGGGGGCACCGGGGAGCTGTTTTTT. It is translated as CASSLRGGGTGELFF.

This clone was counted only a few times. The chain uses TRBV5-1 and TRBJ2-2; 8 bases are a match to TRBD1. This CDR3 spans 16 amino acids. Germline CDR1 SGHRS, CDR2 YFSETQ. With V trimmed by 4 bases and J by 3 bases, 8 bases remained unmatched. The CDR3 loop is CASSMDGTGHTGELFF. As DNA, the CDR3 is TGCGCCAGCAGCATGGACGGGACAGGTCACACCGGGGAGCTGTTTTTT.

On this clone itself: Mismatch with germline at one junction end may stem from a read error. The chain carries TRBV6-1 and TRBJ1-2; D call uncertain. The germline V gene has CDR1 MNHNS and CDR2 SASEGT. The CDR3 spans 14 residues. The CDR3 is CASREGGHNYGYTF. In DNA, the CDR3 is TGTGCCAGCAGAGAAGGCGGTCATAACTATGGCTACACCTTC.

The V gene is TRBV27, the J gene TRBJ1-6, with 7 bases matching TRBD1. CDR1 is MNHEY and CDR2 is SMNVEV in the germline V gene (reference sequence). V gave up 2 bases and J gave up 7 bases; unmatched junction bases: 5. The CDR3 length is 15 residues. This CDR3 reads CASSLSQGGNSPLHF. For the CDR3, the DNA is TGTGCCAGCAGTTTAAGTCAGGGGGGAAATTCACCCCTCCACTTT.

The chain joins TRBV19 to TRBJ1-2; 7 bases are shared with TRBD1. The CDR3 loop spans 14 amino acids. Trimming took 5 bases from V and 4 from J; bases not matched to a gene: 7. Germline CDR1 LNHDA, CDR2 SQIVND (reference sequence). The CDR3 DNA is TGTGCCAGTAGTCGGACAGGTTCGGGCTATGGCTACACCTTC. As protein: CASSRTGSGYGYTF.

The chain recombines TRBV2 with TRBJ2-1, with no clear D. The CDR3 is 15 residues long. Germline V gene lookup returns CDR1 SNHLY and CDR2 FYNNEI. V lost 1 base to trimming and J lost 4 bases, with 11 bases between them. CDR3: CASSEGDKKYNEQFF. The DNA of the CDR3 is TGTGCCAGCAGTGAAGGAGACAAGAAGTACAATGAGCAGTTCTTC.

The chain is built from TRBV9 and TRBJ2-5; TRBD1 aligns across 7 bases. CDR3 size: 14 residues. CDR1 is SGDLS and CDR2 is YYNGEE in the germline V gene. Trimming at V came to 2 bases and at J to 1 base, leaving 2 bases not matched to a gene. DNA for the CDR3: TGTGCCAGCAGCGTCCCAGGGGGCCAAGAGACCCAGTACTTC. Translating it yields CASSVPGGQETQYF.

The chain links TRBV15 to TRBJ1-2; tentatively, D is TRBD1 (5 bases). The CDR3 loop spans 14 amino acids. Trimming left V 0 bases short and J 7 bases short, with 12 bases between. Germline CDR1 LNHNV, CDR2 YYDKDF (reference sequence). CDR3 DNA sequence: TGTGCCACCAGCAGAGACGGGCAGGGCCGTGGCTACACCTTC. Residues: CATSRDGQGRGYTF. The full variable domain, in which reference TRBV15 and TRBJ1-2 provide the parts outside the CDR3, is DAMVIQNPRYQVTQFGKPVTLSCSQTLNHNVMYWYQQKSSQAPKLLFHYYDKDFNNEADTPDNFQSRRPNTSFCFLDIRSPGLGDTAMYLCATSRDGQGRGYTFGSGTRLTVV.

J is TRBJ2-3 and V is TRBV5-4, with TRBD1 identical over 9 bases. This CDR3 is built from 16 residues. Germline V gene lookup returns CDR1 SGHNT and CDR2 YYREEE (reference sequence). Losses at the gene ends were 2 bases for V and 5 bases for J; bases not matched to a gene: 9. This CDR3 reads CASSLGFGQGRDTQYF. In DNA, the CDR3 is TGTGCCAGCAGCTTAGGATTTGGACAGGGGCGAGATACGCAGTATTTT.

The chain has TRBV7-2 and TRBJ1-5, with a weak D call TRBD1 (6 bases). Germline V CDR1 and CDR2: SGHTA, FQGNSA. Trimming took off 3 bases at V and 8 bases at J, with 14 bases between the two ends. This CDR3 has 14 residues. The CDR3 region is CASSLGSTGKPQHF. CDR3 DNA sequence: TGTGCCAGCAGCTTGGGATCAACAGGGAAGCCCCAGCATTTT.

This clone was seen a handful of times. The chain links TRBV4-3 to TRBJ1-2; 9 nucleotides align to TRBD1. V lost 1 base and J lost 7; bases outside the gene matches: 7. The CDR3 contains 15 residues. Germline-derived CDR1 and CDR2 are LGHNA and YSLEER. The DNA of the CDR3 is TGCGCCAGCAGCCAAGCCCATACAGGGGGCGGTGGCTACACCTTC. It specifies CASSQAHTGGGGYTF.

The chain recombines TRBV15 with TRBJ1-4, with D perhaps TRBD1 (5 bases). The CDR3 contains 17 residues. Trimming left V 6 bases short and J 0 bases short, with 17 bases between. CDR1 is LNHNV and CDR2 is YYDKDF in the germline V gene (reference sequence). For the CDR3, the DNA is TGTGCCACCAGGGGAGCGGGGGGGGATTCAACTAATGAAAAACTGTTTTTT. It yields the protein CATRGAGGDSTNEKLFF.

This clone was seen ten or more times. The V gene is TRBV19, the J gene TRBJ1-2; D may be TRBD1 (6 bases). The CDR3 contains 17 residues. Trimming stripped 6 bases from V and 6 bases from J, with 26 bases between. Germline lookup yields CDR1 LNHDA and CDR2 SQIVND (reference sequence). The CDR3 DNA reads TGTGCCAGTAGCACCCGACGAACTACAGGGAGAATCGATGGCTACACCTTC. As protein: CASSTRRTTGRIDGYTF.

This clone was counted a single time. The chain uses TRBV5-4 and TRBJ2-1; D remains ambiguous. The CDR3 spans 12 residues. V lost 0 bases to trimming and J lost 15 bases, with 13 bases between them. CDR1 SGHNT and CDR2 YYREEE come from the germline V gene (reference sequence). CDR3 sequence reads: CASSLDSSHRFF. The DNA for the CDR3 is TGTGCCAGCAGCTTGGATAGCTCCCACCGGTTCTTC.

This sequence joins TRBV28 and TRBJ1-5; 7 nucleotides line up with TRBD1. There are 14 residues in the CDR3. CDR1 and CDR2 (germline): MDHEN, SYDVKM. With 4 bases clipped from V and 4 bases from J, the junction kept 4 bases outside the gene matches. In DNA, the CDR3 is TGTGCCAGCAGTTCGGGACAGCAGAATCAGCCCCAGCATTTT. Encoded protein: CASSSGQQNQPQHF.

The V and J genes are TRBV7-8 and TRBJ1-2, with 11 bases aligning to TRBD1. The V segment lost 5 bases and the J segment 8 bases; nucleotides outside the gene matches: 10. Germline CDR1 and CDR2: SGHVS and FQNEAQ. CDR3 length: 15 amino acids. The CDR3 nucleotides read TGTGCCAGCAGCCTCGGGACAGGGGGAAATCGAGGCTACACCTTC. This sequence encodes CASSLGTGGNRGYTF.